These 22 T cell receptor beta chains were sequenced from one sample in a study of blood T cell repertoires in COVID-19. Repertoires were generated with immunoSEQ multiplex PCR, while TCRdb's copy carries only in-frame clones and drops some. This sample yields 70,000 or so clones, of which 78% are seen a single time; around 16% belongs to the top ten. The sequencing input was peripheral blood. The receptors stem from a human donor in a cohort sampled during active COVID-19.

This chain uses TRBV27 with TRBJ1-5, with 9 bases matching TRBD1. CDR1 MNHEY and CDR2 SMNVEV come from the germline V gene (reference sequence). V dropped 5 bases and J dropped 1; count of bases not matched to a gene: 12. CDR3 length equals 18 residues. CDR3 bases: TGTGCCAGCAGTCCTCGTACGGGACAGGGAATAAGCAATCAGCCCCAGCATTTT. The encoded protein is CASSPRTGQGISNQPQHF.

The chain employs TRBV29-1 and TRBJ1-2, with TRBD1 matching 10 bases. The CDR3 extends over 12 amino acids. Germline CDR1 is SQVTM and CDR2 is ANQGSEA. V gave up 4 bases and J gave up 4 bases; unmatched junction bases: 0. CDR3 sequence reads: CSVGTGGYGYTF. The CDR3 DNA is TGCAGCGTTGGGACAGGGGGCTATGGCTACACCTTC.

A few counts support this clone. The chain has TRBV6-5 and TRBJ1-1; D is uncertain. The CDR3 spans 15 residues. Trimming removed 6 bases from V and 6 bases from J, with 20 bases in between. CDR1 MNHEY and CDR2 SVGAGI come from the germline V gene. In nucleotides, the CDR3 is TGTGCCAGCAGACAAGGGAGAACTGGCGACCCTGAAGCTTTCTTT. As protein: CASRQGRTGDPEAFF.

The J gene is TRBJ2-2, the V gene TRBV11-2, with D possibly TRBD1 on 6 matching bases. Trimming took off 5 bases at V and 4 bases at J, with 14 bases between the two ends. This CDR3 spans 15 amino acids. Germline CDR1 reads SGHAT; CDR2 reads FQNNGV. The CDR3 loop reads CASSRTGTGTGELFF. The CDR3 region has the DNA TGTGCCAGCAGCCGTACAGGGACGGGCACCGGGGAGCTGTTTTTT.

This clone has only one observation. V usage is TRBV7-2 and J usage is TRBJ1-2, with 7 bases matching TRBD1. CDR1 is SGHTA, CDR2 FQGNSA, per germline. CDR3 length: 14 residues. V gave up 5 bases and J gave up 5 bases; unmatched junction bases: 8. For the CDR3, the DNA is TGTGCCAGCAGCCCAGAACAGGGGAGGTATGGCTACACCTTC. It translates to CASSPEQGRYGYTF. Full variable domain (rest looked up from reference TRBV7-2 and TRBJ1-2): GAGVSQSPSNKVTEKGKDVELRCDPISGHTALYWYRQSLGQGLEFLIYFQGNSAPDKSGLPSDRFSAERTGGSVSTLTIQRTQQEDSAVYLCASSPEQGRYGYTFGSGTRLTVV.

V gene TRBV6-1 combines with J gene TRBJ2-7, with 9 positions matching TRBD1. V gave up 3 bases and J gave up 5 bases; unmatched junction bases: 5. The CDR3 has 14 residues. The germline V gene has CDR1 MNHNS and CDR2 SASEGT. The CDR3 region is CASSERDRAHEQYF. For the CDR3, the DNA is TGTGCCAGCAGTGAGAGGGACAGGGCCCACGAGCAGTACTTC.

The chain combines TRBV24-1 with TRBJ2-5; 10 nucleotides match TRBD1. This CDR3 is 18 amino acids long. The J segment lost 5 bases and the V segment lost 2 bases, leaving 13 bases of the junction unmatched. CDR1 KGHDR and CDR2 SFDVKD come from the germline V gene. CDR3 residues: CATSDSRGSTGGGETQYF. The CDR3 DNA follows: TGTGCCACCAGTGATTCCAGGGGCTCGACAGGGGGCGGGGAGACCCAGTACTTC.

The rearrangement links TRBV18 to TRBJ2-1; D is unclear. Germline V CDR1 and CDR2: KGHSH, LQKENI. The CDR3 is made up of 13 amino acids. V was trimmed by 5 bases and J by 6 bases, leaving 11 bases between them. CDR3 nucleotide sequence: TGTGCCAGCTCATTAGCCCTAGGCAATGAGCAGTTCTTC. This sequence encodes CASSLALGNEQFF.

This clone came up once. J is TRBJ2-7 and V is TRBV29-1; 10 bases fit TRBD1. In germline, CDR1 is SQVTM, CDR2 ANQGSEA. This CDR3 has 13 residues. The V and J ends lost 6 bases and 4 bases, in that order; junction bases with no gene match: 6. The CDR3 bases are TGCAGCGTCCGACAGGGGGCAAAATACGAGCAGTACTTC. Translating it yields CSVRQGAKYEQYF.

The chain joins TRBV24-1 to TRBJ2-2; D is unresolved. From germline, CDR1 is KGHDR and CDR2 SFDVKD. The CDR3 is 14 residues long. Trimming stripped 6 bases from V and 2 bases from J, with 9 bases between. CDR3 loop: CATSSPLNTGELFF. The CDR3 nucleotides read TGTGCCACCAGTTCCCCCTTAAACACCGGGGAGCTGTTTTTT.

In its sample, this clone was seen a few times. This chain joins TRBV28 and TRBJ1-4; D uncertain. Trimming cost V 5 bases and J 13 bases, with 17 bases left between them. Germline loops: CDR1 MDHEN, CDR2 SYDVKM. The CDR3 extends over 13 amino acids. The chain's CDR3 is CASSPTELSRLFF. Written as DNA, the CDR3 is TGTGCCAGCAGTCCAACCGAACTCTCTAGACTGTTTTTT.

The chain couples TRBV7-2 to TRBJ2-7, with 7 bases identical to TRBD2. The V gene end was trimmed by 2 bases and the J gene end by 2 bases; junction bases not matched to a gene: 3. Per the germline V gene, CDR1 is SGHTA and CDR2 is FQGNSA. CDR3 length: 14 amino acids. The CDR3 sequence is CASSLTLAAYEQYF. DNA for the CDR3: TGTGCCAGCAGCTTAACGCTAGCGGCCTACGAGCAGTACTTC.

V gene TRBV3-1 (or the pseudogene TRBV3-2) combines with J gene TRBJ1-1, with D tentatively TRBD1 (6 bases). Germline V CDR1 and CDR2: LGHDT, YNNKEL (reference sequence). The CDR3 runs to 14 residues. Trimming removed 2 bases from V and 7 bases from J, with 14 bases in between. CDR3 nucleotides: TGTGCCAGCAGCCAAAGTCGAGGACAGCGTGAAGCTTTCTTT. Amino acids: CASSQSRGQREAFF.

This clone was picked up a small number of times. This rearrangement joins TRBV2 to TRBJ1-5, with D maybe TRBD1 (6 bases). The CDR3 has 14 amino acids. With 5 bases removed from V and 3 bases from J, the gap between germline ends came to 11 bases. Germline V gene lookup returns CDR1 SNHLY and CDR2 FYNNEI. This CDR3 reads CASSIQGNNQPQHF. CDR3 sequence (DNA): TGTGCCAGCAGTATACAGGGAAACAATCAGCCCCAGCATTTT. The full variable domain, completed using reference TRBV2 and TRBJ1-5, is EPEVTQTPSHQVTQMGQEVILRCVPISNHLYFYWYRQILGQKVEFLVSFYNNEISEKSEIFDDQFSVERPDGSNFTLKIRSTKLEDSAMYFCASSIQGNNQPQHFGDGTRLSIL.

CDR3 sequence: CASRPETGEGNEQFF. CDR3 bases: TGTGCCAGCAGACCAGAGACGGGAGAGGGAAATGAGCAGTTCTTC. V gene TRBV6-5 combines with J gene TRBJ2-1, with D perhaps matching TRBD2 (6 bases). CDR3 length: 15 amino acids. Germline V gene lookup returns CDR1 MNHEY and CDR2 SVGAGI. V was clipped by 6 bases and J by 7 bases, with 19 bases between them.

This chain links TRBV18 with TRBJ2-7, with D possibly TRBD2 on 6 matching bases. Germline lookup yields CDR1 KGHSH and CDR2 LQKENI. CDR3 length equals 16 residues. Deletions cut 1 base from V and 6 bases from J, with 19 bases between. CDR3 loop: CASSPRESGSQSEQYF. The CDR3 DNA reads as TGTGCCAGCTCACCACGCGAAAGCGGGTCCCAGTCCGAGCAGTACTTC. The variable domain in full, with the rest retrieved from reference TRBV18 and TRBJ2-7, is NAGVMQNPRHLVRRRGQEARLRCSPMKGHSHVYWYRQLPEEGLKFMVYLQKENIIDESGMPKERFSAEFPKEGPSILRIQQVVRGDSAAYFCASSPRESGSQSEQYFGPGTRLTVT.

This chain links TRBV5-1 with TRBJ2-5; 7 nucleotides agree with TRBD2. The CDR3 has 13 amino acids. The germline V gene has CDR1 SGHRS and CDR2 YFSETQ. Trimming at V came to 1 base and at J to 4 bases, leaving 1 base not matched to a gene. The CDR3 sequence: CASSLLAGETQYF. DNA for the CDR3: TGCGCCAGCAGCTTGTTAGCGGGAGAGACCCAGTACTTC.

J is TRBJ2-2 and V is TRBV28; 13 nucleotides line up with TRBD2. The CDR3 consists of 15 residues. CDR1 and CDR2 from the germline V gene are MDHEN and SYDVKM. V shed 8 bases and J 7 bases; nucleotides not matched to a gene: 7. CDR3 DNA: TGTGCCAGCGTACTAGCGGGAGGGCCTGGCGGGGAGCTGTTTTTT. This codes for CASVLAGGPGGELFF.

The chain recombines TRBV10-3 with TRBJ2-6; tentatively, D is TRBD1 (5 bases). Germline assignment: CDR1 ENHRY and CDR2 SYGVKD. V was pared by 10 bases and J by 0 bases, with 10 bases between. This CDR3 is built from 14 residues. CDR3 coding DNA: TGTGCCACACGACAGCGCTCTGGGGCCAACGTCCTGACTTTC. This translates into CATRQRSGANVLTF.

J is TRBJ2-7 and V is TRBV18, with 11 positions matching TRBD2. This CDR3 region has 17 residues. Germline CDR1 and CDR2: KGHSH and LQKENI. V lost 3 bases to trimming and J lost 12 bases; unmatched junction nucleotides: 19. The CDR3 nucleotides are TGTGCCAGCTCACCGACTCTAACGGGACTAGCGGTAGAAGGTCGGTACTTC. Protein product: CASSPTLTGLAVEGRYF.

The chain couples TRBV7-2 to TRBJ2-7; D remains ambiguous. V was clipped by 2 bases and J by 3 bases, with 5 bases between them. The CDR3 consists of 12 residues. Germline V gene lookup returns CDR1 SGHTA and CDR2 FQGNSA. The CDR3 nucleotides are TGTGCCAGCAGCTTATCCGTCTACGAGCAGTACTTC. Its translation is CASSLSVYEQYF.

This chain links TRBV14 with TRBJ1-4; the D is unclear. The CDR3 contains 15 residues. Trimming took 2 bases from V and 4 from J, leaving 11 bases between them. Germline V gene lookup returns CDR1 SGHDN and CDR2 FVKESK. The CDR3 region is CASSQIQSLNEKLFF. CDR3 nucleotide sequence: TGTGCCAGCAGCCAAATACAGAGCCTTAATGAAAAACTGTTTTTT.